The clone carrying this TCR beta chain was picked up a small number of times. A read error may be the cause here, since a much bigger clone is one base away. Extraction of RNA together with DNA used 20-30 mg of unsorted bulk tissue. This record comes from a study of tumor-infiltrating lymphocytes in primary liver carcinoma. The CDR3 extends over 16 amino acids. The germline V and J ends were trimmed by 2 bases and 4 bases, with 17 bases remaining between them. The researchers produced TCR beta cDNA from approximately 550 ng total RNA with a constant-region primer. Construction of TCR beta libraries relied on three successive nested multiplex PCR rounds employing slightly modified ARM-PCR. It was with TRBV1-TRBV30 forward primers and a C-beta reverse primer that the first two PCR rounds were run, at roughly 9 cycles each. One entry per CDR3 protein, called by TCRdb with MiXCR from the multiplex PCR reads. Among about 23,000 distinct CDR3 sequences listed, 75% to 80% were seen once.

The origin of this receptor is a woman between 25 and 40 years old with primary liver carcinoma and hepatitis B virus infection. The chain joins TRBV12-3 or TRBV12-4 to TRBJ1-2; D ambiguous. Sample: liver tumor tissue from sampling region 5. Subset reported: tumor region T5, tumor centre. The CDR3: CASSLSIGPEFYGYTF. The CDR3 nucleotides are TGTGCCAGCAGTTTATCCATTGGACCCGAATTCTATGGCTACACCTTC.